The rows below give T cell receptor beta chains drawn from one sample of a study of identical twins. TCRdb re-called the 5' RACE reads with MiXCR, one entry per CDR3 protein. The top ten hold 1.5% to 2% of the sample, which has hundreds of thousands of distinct CDR3 sequences, 7% to 7.5% seen once. The sample was also reused in another study, on yellow fever vaccine responses in identical twins.

The sequenced material came from PBMCs. All receptors derive from a woman aged 18-30 years in good health. Both conserved end residues are part of each CDR3. Fields, in order: CDR3 DNA, CDR3 protein, D gene, J gene, V gene, clone size. A D gene is named only where the DNA matches it firmly. Expanded clones get a size class; other rows say once, few or many, or leave the size out.

TGTGCCAGCAGTGTGACAGAGAACACTGAAGCTTTCTTT CASSVTENTEAFF - TRBJ1-1 TRBV6-1 many
TGTGCCAGCATCCGAATTGGGGCAAGAGTCAATGAGCAGTTCTTC CASIRIGARVNEQFF - TRBJ2-1 TRBV12-3/TRBV12-4 -
TGTGCCAGCAGGATACTAGCCCTTGCCTACAATGAGCAGTTCTTC CASRILALAYNEQFF - TRBJ2-1 TRBV2 few
TGTGCCAGCAGCTTAGGCCGACTAGCGGGAACCACAGATACGCAGTATTTT CASSLGRLAGTTDTQYF TRBD2 TRBJ2-3 TRBV7-9 many
TGCAGTGCTAGAGACCCAGCGGGAGGACCCTACGAGCAGTACTTC CSARDPAGGPYEQYF TRBD2 TRBJ2-7 TRBV20-1 -
TGTGCCAGCAGCCCCTGGTTTTGGAACACCGGGGAGCTGTTTTTT CASSPWFWNTGELFF - TRBJ2-2 TRBV9 many
TGTGCCAGCAGTTCCACACAGGGGGTTACTGAAGCTTTCTTT CASSSTQGVTEAFF TRBD1 TRBJ1-1 TRBV12-3/TRBV12-4 -
TGTGCCAGCAGCCAAGATCTACGACAGGGAAATTCACCCCTCCACTTT CASSQDLRQGNSPLHF TRBD1 TRBJ1-6 TRBV3-1 many
TGTGCCAGCAGCCAAGTCGCAGGAGCTGGGGCCAACGTCCTGACTTTC CASSQVAGAGANVLTF - TRBJ2-6 TRBV3-1 -
TGTGCCACCAGCAGAGTGGTCGGACAGGGCGGTAATGAGCAGTTCTTC CATSRVVGQGGNEQFF TRBD1 TRBJ2-1 TRBV15 once
TGTGCCAGCAGTTCCGGACTAGCGGGAGTACGGACCGGGGAGCTGTTTTTT CASSSGLAGVRTGELFF TRBD2 TRBJ2-2 TRBV12-3/TRBV12-4 -
TGTGCCAGCCAGGGGAGGAGCTCTGGAAACACCATATATTTT CASQGRSSGNTIYF - TRBJ1-3 TRBV12-3/TRBV12-4 many
TGTGCCAGCAGTTTAGCGGACAGTAATGGCTACACCTTC CASSLADSNGYTF - TRBJ1-2 TRBV12-3/TRBV12-4 -
TGTGCCAGCAGCTGGACCGGGACAGCTGGAAACACCATATATTTT CASSWTGTAGNTIYF TRBD1 TRBJ1-3 TRBV7-9 many
TGTGCCAGCGGGACAAACTCCTACGAGCAGTACTTC CASGTNSYEQYF - TRBJ2-7 TRBV27 few
TGCGCCAGCAGCCGCCAACTAAAGGACAGGTTGAATGAGCAGTTCTTC CASSRQLKDRLNEQFF TRBD1 TRBJ2-1 TRBV5-1 few
TGTGCCAGCAGCTTAGGCTTTGGAGGGGTCGAGCAGTACTTC CASSLGFGGVEQYF - TRBJ2-7 TRBV7-9 -